This T cell receptor (beta chain) is drawn from a study of cytomegalovirus exposure and HLA in healthy donors. Study-wide findings and caveats: CMV serostatus was the sole immune exposure data available. Later, TCR association rates were found to vary by HLA locus, highest for DRB1 and lowest for HLA-C.

Notes on this clone: Its specificity is unknown.

The donors comprised healthy bone marrow donors. Despite likely unrecorded immune exposures, the donors were nominally healthy at the time of sampling. Both 60 Vbeta primers and 13 Jbeta primers went into the PCR. Repertoires were generated with immunoSEQ multiplex PCR, while TCRdb's copy carries only in-frame clones and drops some. This sample carries around 100,000 clones, around 79% of them seen once, and the ten largest clones take around 3.1%. Germline CDR1 reads SGHVS; CDR2 reads FNYEAQ. With V trimmed by 4 bases and J by 2 bases, 4 bases remained unmatched. CDR3 length equals 16 residues. The chain links TRBV7-6 to TRBJ2-5; 13 nucleotides line up with TRBD2. This TCR was recovered from a woman aged 40 to 50 in good health and CMV-seronegative. Material for sequencing was PBMCs. CDR3 in DNA: TGTGCCAGCAGCTCACTAGCGGGGGGGACTCAAGAGACCCAGTACTTC. Its protein is CASSSLAGGTQETQYF.